This TCR beta chain appears in the sequencing data of a study of PD-L1 blockade in urothelial cancer. Clones were read by immunoSEQ multiplex PCR, and TCRdb kept only the in-frame ones, dropping some. The sample yields around 120,000 clones, over 75% seen once. The specimen was PBMCs, collected around atezolizumab (anti-PD-L1) treatment. The clonotype comes from a man aged 45-65 years with urothelial cancer.

CDR3 coding DNA: TGTGCCAGCAGCTGGACTAGCGGGAGGGCCACAGATACGCAGTATTTT. This encodes CASSWTSGRATDTQYF. The gene calls are TRBV11-2 and TRBJ2-3; TRBD2 matches 15 bases. CDR1 SGHAT and CDR2 FQNNGV come from the germline V gene. The J segment lost 2 bases and the V segment lost 4 bases, leaving 1 base of the junction unmatched. The CDR3 runs to 16 residues.